The T cell receptor (beta chain) under discussion was sequenced for a study of T-cell reconstitution after alpha-beta-depleted transplantation in children. TCRbeta library preparation incorporated unique molecular identifiers. One entry per CDR3 protein results from TCRdb running MiXCR on the PCR reads. The repertoire holds some 200,000 distinct CDR3 sequences, 6.3% seen once, with 4.5% to 5.5% in the top ten. The CDR3 contains 17 residues. The germline gives CDR1 KGHSH, CDR2 LQKENI. Trimming cost V 4 bases and J 2 bases, with 19 bases left between them. A note on this clonotype: Antigen: not known.

Whole-study results and caveats: By one year post-transplant, T-cell counts and diversity largely arose from T cells that were newly produced. Where some patients showed high TCRbeta diversity at day 60, it came from recipient T cells and thymic progenitors that had survived. By about two months after transplant, alpha-beta T cells reportedly arose from several hundred graft clones that had expanded.

Sequencing used PBMCs, obtained before TCRalphabeta/CD19-depleted stem cell transplant. This chain connects TRBV18 to TRBJ2-3; no definite D call. The sequence was obtained from a girl less than two years old with combined immunodeficiency, due to receive a stem cell transplant. CDR3 coding DNA: TGTGCCAGCTCACTACCAACGTTTGGCAGCTTCACAGATACGCAGTATTTT. As protein: CASSLPTFGSFTDTQYF.